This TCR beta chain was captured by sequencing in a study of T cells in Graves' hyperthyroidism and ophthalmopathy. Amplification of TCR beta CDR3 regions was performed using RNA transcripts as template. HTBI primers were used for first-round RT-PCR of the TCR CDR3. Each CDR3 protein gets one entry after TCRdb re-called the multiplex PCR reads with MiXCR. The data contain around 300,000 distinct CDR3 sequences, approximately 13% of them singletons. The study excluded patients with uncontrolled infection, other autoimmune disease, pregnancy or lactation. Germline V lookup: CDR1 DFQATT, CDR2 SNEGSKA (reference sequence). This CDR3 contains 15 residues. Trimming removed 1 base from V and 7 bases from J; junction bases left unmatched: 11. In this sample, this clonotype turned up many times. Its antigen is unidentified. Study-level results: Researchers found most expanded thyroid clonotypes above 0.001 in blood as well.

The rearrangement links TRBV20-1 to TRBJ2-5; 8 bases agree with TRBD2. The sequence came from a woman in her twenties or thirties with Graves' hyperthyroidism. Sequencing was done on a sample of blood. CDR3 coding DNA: TGCAGTGCTAGAGCGGGCGGGAGGTCGCCGGGGACCCAGTACTTC. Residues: CSARAGGRSPGTQYF.